This T cell receptor beta chain was retrieved from a study of a mutant IDH1 vaccine in newly diagnosed glioma. Study context: With temozolomide cycles, or 4-6 weeks after radiotherapy alone, vaccination was started. Whole-study results and caveats: Pseudoprogression seemed unrelated to changes in top peripheral T cell clonotypes.

TCRdb's table, derived via immunoSEQ multiplex PCR, lists solely in-frame clones and lacks some. The data show about 39,000 clones, with 75% to 85% seen just once and about 16% held by the top ten. Time point denoted: week 11, during vaccination. With topical imiquimod, each dose of the vaccine consisted of 300 ug of mutant IDH1 20-mer peptide. Donor tumors were new WHO grade 3 or 4 IDH1-mutant, ATRX-lost astrocytomas. Worth noting for this clone: The antigen remains unidentified.

V was clipped by 4 bases and J by 1 base; unmatched bases: 11. The CDR3 has 17 residues. The V gene's germline CDR1 is MGHRA and CDR2 YSYEKL. The material was peripheral blood mononuclear cells (PBMCs), obtained from a glioma patient whose treatment included an IDH1 peptide vaccine. The receptor comes from a woman in her twenties or thirties with glioma. Some clones in this sample may be carry-over from other donors' samples. This chain joins TRBV4-1 and TRBJ2-7; 9 bases map to TRBD1. As DNA, the CDR3 is TGCGCCAGCAGCCGGGGACAGGGAAGAATGGTGTCCTACGAGCAGTACTTC. Its translation: CASSRGQGRMVSYEQYF.